The 24 T cell receptor beta chains in this list originate from one sample, sequenced in a study of shared T cell receptors in the human thymus. Libraries were prepared by immunoSEQ multiplex PCR; TCRdb keeps only in-frame clonotypes and omits some of them. The sample lists around 65,000 clones, roughly 96% occurring once. The source material was thymocytes. Source of these receptors: a human donor.

In DNA, the CDR3 is TGTGCCAGCAGCTTCGACCAGAGATCGGAGGATGAGCAGTTCTTC. This encodes CASSFDQRSEDEQFF. The chain employs TRBV7-9 and TRBJ2-1, with D perhaps matching TRBD2 (5 bases). The CDR3 totals 15 residues. CDR1 is SEHNR and CDR2 is FQNEAQ in the germline V gene (reference sequence). Trimming shortened V by 3 bases and J by 8 bases, and 17 bases separated the two germline ends.

The chain joins TRBV5-6 to TRBJ1-1; D uncertain. Per the germline V gene, CDR1 is SGHDT and CDR2 is YYEEEE. The germline V and J ends were trimmed by 1 base and 0 bases, with 16 bases remaining between them. The CDR3 sequence is 17 residues long. This chain's CDR3 is CASSLHPVPSLNTEAFF. The CDR3 DNA follows: TGTGCCAGCAGCTTGCATCCAGTACCGAGCTTGAACACTGAAGCTTTCTTT.

J is TRBJ1-4 and V is TRBV5-1, with 9 bases identical to TRBD1. Germline-derived CDR1 and CDR2 are SGHRS and YFSETQ. V was clipped by 1 base and J by 8 bases; unmatched bases: 6. There are 15 residues in the CDR3. CDR3 DNA: TGCGCCAGCAGCTTGACAGGGGGCTGGGGGGAAAAACTGTTTTTT. This gives the protein CASSLTGGWGEKLFF.

This CDR3 is CASTRWTERFNQPQHF. CDR3 sequence (DNA): TGTGCCAGTACCCGTTGGACCGAGAGGTTTAATCAGCCCCAGCATTTT. The J gene is TRBJ1-5, the V gene TRBV19, with D unresolved. V lost 7 bases to trimming and J lost 4 bases, with 20 bases between them. Germline values: CDR1 LNHDA, CDR2 SQIVND (reference sequence). The CDR3 extends over 16 amino acids.

The rearrangement links TRBV5-6 to TRBJ1-5; 12 bases are a match to TRBD1. Trimming removed 2 bases from V and 8 bases from J; junction bases left unmatched: 5. There are 15 residues in the CDR3. Germline V gene lookup returns CDR1 SGHDT and CDR2 YYEEEE. The CDR3 DNA follows: TGTGCCAGCAGCTTTGGGACAGGGGGCATAGAGCCCCAGCATTTT. Its translation: CASSFGTGGIEPQHF.

The V call is TRBV4-3, the J call TRBJ2-1; the match to TRBD2 covers 12 bases. There are 20 residues in the CDR3. After removal of 0 bases from V and 5 bases from J, the junction contained 14 bases not matched to a gene. Germline V lookup: CDR1 LGHNA, CDR2 YSLEER. DNA for the CDR3: TGCGCCAGCAGCCAAGATAAGGGACTAGCGGGCCCGGAACCCCACAATGAGCAGTTCTTC. It yields the protein CASSQDKGLAGPEPHNEQFF.

The rearrangement uses TRBV4-2 and TRBJ1-5; D is undetermined. The length of the CDR3 is 14 residues. Trimming removed 0 bases at V and 15 bases at J, with 18 bases between. Germline V gene sequence: CDR1 LGHNA, CDR2 YNFKEQ. CDR3 residues: CASSQDPGRESRHF. Here the CDR3 DNA reads TGTGCCAGCAGCCAAGATCCGGGCCGGGAATCTCGGCATTTT.

The chain employs TRBV7-3 and TRBJ2-2, with a possible D match to TRBD2 (5 bases). The CDR3 sequence is 17 residues long. Per the germline V gene, CDR1 is SGHTA and CDR2 is FQGTGA. The ends were cut back, 4 bases at V and 0 bases at J, with 15 bases in the middle. The CDR3 DNA reads TGTGCCAGCAGCTACTCGAGGGAAGTTCCGAACACCGGGGAGCTGTTTTTT. It is translated as CASSYSREVPNTGELFF.

The chain carries TRBV19 and TRBJ2-5; D is ambiguous. CDR1 and CDR2 from the germline V gene are LNHDA and SQIVND (reference sequence). This CDR3 has 13 residues. Trimming removed 1 base at V and 4 bases at J, with 7 bases between. The CDR3: CASSIARGETQYF. The CDR3 region has the DNA TGTGCCAGTAGTATAGCAAGAGGAGAGACCCAGTACTTC.

This clone was detected only once. The V gene is TRBV19, the J gene TRBJ2-5; D possibly corresponds to TRBD2 (5 bases). Trimming took off 4 bases at V and 4 bases at J, with 10 bases between the two ends. The CDR3 spans 13 residues. Germline CDR1 LNHDA, CDR2 SQIVND (reference sequence). The CDR3 protein is CASSTPRGETQYF. The CDR3 DNA is TGTGCCAGTAGTACTCCCCGGGGAGAGACCCAGTACTTC. Filled out from reference TRBV19 and TRBJ2-5, the complete variable domain reads DGGITQSPKYLFRKEGQNVTLSCEQNLNHDAMYWYRQDPGQGLRLIYYSQIVNDFQKGDIAEGYSVSREKKESFPLTVTSAQKNPTAFYLCASSTPRGETQYFGPGTRLLVL.

This chain connects TRBV9 to TRBJ1-2; TRBD1 agrees at 9 bases. Germline V gene data show CDR1 as SGDLS and CDR2 as YYNGEE. V gave up 3 bases and J gave up 14 bases; unmatched junction bases: 17. The CDR3 spans 15 residues. The CDR3 nucleotides are TGTGCCAGCAGCGGTCGGGACAGGGCGATCTATGGTGATACCTTC. Translating gives CASSGRDRAIYGDTF.

The CDR3 DNA is TGTGCCAGCAGCCTACAGGGAAGAGCTACAGATACGCAGTATTTT. Its protein is CASSLQGRATDTQYF. This chain joins TRBV11-3 and TRBJ2-3; D is perhaps TRBD1 (6 bases). Per the germline V gene, CDR1 is SGHNT and CDR2 is YENEEA. Trimming removed 5 bases from V and 3 bases from J, with 15 bases in between. The CDR3 length is 15 residues.

The chain has TRBV19 and TRBJ2-2; no definite D call. The CDR3 totals 16 residues. Germline V gives CDR1 LNHDA, CDR2 SQIVND (reference sequence). Trimming removed 0 bases from V and 4 bases from J, with 12 bases in between. In DNA, the CDR3 is TGTGCCAGTAGTATAGACGAAGAAGGGATCACCGGGGAGCTGTTTTTT. It yields the protein CASSIDEEGITGELFF.

This clone was observed once. The genes are TRBV27 and TRBJ1-1; D is unclear. Germline V lookup: CDR1 MNHEY, CDR2 SMNVEV (reference sequence). The CDR3 has 13 amino acids. With 7 bases removed from V and 1 base from J, the gap between germline ends came to 10 bases. CDR3 DNA sequence: TGTGCCAGCACCGAGAGTAGGAACACTGAAGCTTTCTTT. Its protein is CASTESRNTEAFF.

The chain uses TRBV4-2 and TRBJ1-1; a weak D match, TRBD1 (6 bases). The V end lost 0 bases, the J end lost 0 bases, and 11 bases lay between the germline ends. In germline, CDR1 is LGHNA, CDR2 YNFKEQ. There are 16 residues in the CDR3. CDR3 bases: TGTGCCAGCAGCCAAGAACAGGGCAGGGTGAACACTGAAGCTTTCTTT. Translation: CASSQEQGRVNTEAFF.

The rearrangement uses TRBV30 and TRBJ1-5; D not resolved. Between the trimmed V and J ends, which lost 0 bases and 5 bases, there was a span of 5 bases. CDR1 is GTSNPN, CDR2 SVGIG, per germline (reference sequence). The length of the CDR3 is 12 residues. The CDR3 region has the DNA TGTGCCTGGAGTGTGAGTGATCAGCCCCAGCATTTT. It is translated as CAWSVSDQPQHF.

This chain links TRBV2 with TRBJ1-2; 8 positions match TRBD1. The CDR3 contains 15 residues. CDR1 SNHLY and CDR2 FYNNEI come from the germline V gene. After removal of 8 bases from V and 2 bases from J, the junction contained 10 bases not matched to a gene. The CDR3 region is CASGKDRAFNYGYTF. The DNA for the CDR3 is TGTGCCAGCGGAAAGGACAGGGCTTTCAACTATGGCTACACCTTC. Full variable domain (rest looked up from reference TRBV2 and TRBJ1-2): EPEVTQTPSHQVTQMGQEVILRCVPISNHLYFYWYRQILGQKVEFLVSFYNNEISEKSEIFDDQFSVERPDGSNFTLKIRSTKLEDSAMYFCASGKDRAFNYGYTFGSGTRLTVV.

The CDR3 sequence: CASSQEGGQIQTPNYGYTF. CDR3 in DNA: TGCGCCAGCAGCCAAGAAGGAGGGCAGATCCAGACCCCCAACTATGGCTACACCTTC. The V gene is TRBV4-1, the J gene TRBJ1-2; D is unresolved. With 0 bases removed from V and 2 bases from J, the gap between germline ends came to 22 bases. The germline V gene has CDR1 MGHRA and CDR2 YSYEKL. CDR3 size: 19 residues.

The rearrangement uses TRBV28 and TRBJ1-1, with D possibly matching TRBD1 (5 bases). The germline V gene encodes CDR1 MDHEN and CDR2 SYDVKM. This CDR3 has 14 residues. V was trimmed by 5 bases and J by 5 bases, leaving 15 bases between them. The CDR3 is CASSGQGIRTEAFF. DNA for the CDR3: TGTGCCAGCAGTGGGCAGGGCATAAGGACTGAAGCTTTCTTT.

This chain joins TRBV7-2 and TRBJ2-1; D tentatively fits TRBD1 or TRBD2 (5 bases each). CDR3 size: 17 residues. The germline CDR1 and CDR2 sequences are SGHTA and FQGNSA. V was pared by 0 bases and J by 2 bases, with 14 bases between. The CDR3 protein is CASSLAYGAITYNEQFF. The DNA of the CDR3 is TGTGCCAGCAGCTTAGCGTACGGGGCCATAACCTACAATGAGCAGTTCTTC.

The chain is built from TRBV30 and TRBJ2-2; D is possibly TRBD1 or TRBD2 (5 bases each). Trimming took 4 bases from V and 4 from J, leaving 19 bases between them. Germline-derived CDR1 and CDR2 are GTSNPN and SVGIG (reference sequence). This CDR3 region has 16 residues. The CDR3 DNA reads as TGTGCCTGGATGCGGCCGGGGCCTTGGTCCACCGGGGAGCTGTTTTTT. This sequence encodes CAWMRPGPWSTGELFF.

The chain combines TRBV6-5 with TRBJ1-5, with a possible D match to TRBD1 (6 bases). This CDR3 is 13 amino acids long. CDR1 is MNHEY and CDR2 is SVGAGI in the germline V gene. Trimming cost V 5 bases and J 6 bases, with 11 bases left between them. The CDR3 DNA reads TGTGCCAGCAGTCCCAGGGGAGCTCAGCCCCAGCATTTT. Its protein is CASSPRGAQPQHF.

This chain connects TRBV14 to TRBJ1-6; D gene uncertain. CDR1 and CDR2 from the germline V gene are SGHDN and FVKESK. This CDR3 is built from 19 residues. Trimming removed 0 bases from V and 4 bases from J, with 19 bases in between. CDR3: CASSQDSGVGSVYNSPLHF. The CDR3 DNA reads as TGTGCCAGCAGCCAAGATTCTGGGGTTGGTTCTGTTTATAATTCACCCCTCCACTTT.

J is TRBJ2-1 and V is TRBV18; possible D gene TRBD2, 6 bases. The ends were cut back, 0 bases at V and 2 bases at J, with 11 bases in the middle. From germline, CDR1 is KGHSH and CDR2 LQKENI. The CDR3 is 16 amino acids. The CDR3 sequence is CASSPPRTNTYNEQFF. The CDR3 nucleotides read TGTGCCAGCTCACCACCCAGGACTAATACCTACAATGAGCAGTTCTTC.